What follows are 21 T cell receptor beta chains derived from one specimen sequenced in a study of blood T cell repertoires in COVID-19. Measured with immunoSEQ multiplex PCR; TCRdb has only the in-frame clones, and not every one. The repertoire holds over 150,000 clones, with 70% to 90% as singletons. Specimen: peripheral blood. These receptors all stem from a man between 18 and 35 years old who had recovered from COVID-19.

The V gene is TRBV28, the J gene TRBJ2-7, with 11 bases lining up with TRBD1. This CDR3 is built from 15 residues. The trim removed 6 bases at V and 9 bases at J, leaving 13 bases unmatched. CDR1 is MDHEN, CDR2 SYDVKM, per germline. The CDR3 bases are TGTGCCAGCAGCTCTCCCGGACAGGGGGCGCCCCGGCAGTACTTC. Its translation is CASSSPGQGAPRQYF.

This clone was recorded once. The rearrangement links TRBV29-1 to TRBJ2-2; perhaps TRBD2 as D (6 bases). In germline, CDR1 is SQVTM, CDR2 ANQGSEA. The CDR3 sequence is 13 residues long. Trimming left V 6 bases short and J 5 bases short, with 13 bases between. CDR3 in DNA: TGCAGCGTATGCCAACTAGCAACCGGGGAGCTGTTTTTT. Encoded protein: CSVCQLATGELFF.

This rearrangement joins TRBV11-3 to TRBJ2-1; no definite D call. The CDR3 runs to 15 residues. Per the germline V gene, CDR1 is SGHNT and CDR2 is YENEEA. V lost 5 bases and J 4 bases, leaving 15 bases between the germline ends. The CDR3 nucleotides are TGTGCCAGCAGCACTAACGGATTTCGGTACAATGAGCAGTTCTTC. Translating it yields CASSTNGFRYNEQFF.

This chain links TRBV7-3 with TRBJ1-2; D perhaps matches TRBD1 (6 bases). Germline lookup yields CDR1 SGHTA and CDR2 FQGTGA. This CDR3 is 13 amino acids long. V gave up 5 bases and J gave up 7 bases, with 14 bases separating them. The chain's CDR3 is CASSPGGGSGYTF. DNA of the CDR3: TGTGCCAGCAGCCCGGGGGGCGGGTCTGGCTACACCTTC. Filled out from reference TRBV7-3 and TRBJ1-2, the complete variable domain reads GAGVSQTPSNKVTEKGKYVELRCDPISGHTALYWYRQSLGQGPEFLIYFQGTGAADDSGLPNDRFFAVRPEGSVSTLKIQRTERGDSAVYLCASSPGGGSGYTFGSGTRLTVV.

The gene calls are TRBV24-1 and TRBJ1-2, with unresolved D. V was shortened by 3 bases and J by 5 bases, with 12 bases between the two germline ends. This CDR3 is built from 14 residues. Germline loops: CDR1 KGHDR, CDR2 SFDVKD. In DNA form, the CDR3 reads TGTGCCACCAGTGATCAGGAGGGTTTATATGGCTACACCTTC. It codes for CATSDQEGLYGYTF.

CDR3 nucleotide sequence: TGTGCCATCACCGGAAATGAAGGGGACAGAGTCTATGGCTACACCTTC. This codes for CAITGNEGDRVYGYTF. The chain joins TRBV10-3 to TRBJ1-2; the match to TRBD1 covers 7 bases. Trimming at V came to 7 bases and at J to 4 bases, leaving 15 bases not matched to a gene. This CDR3 has 16 residues. Germline-derived CDR1 and CDR2 are ENHRY and SYGVKD.

J is TRBJ1-2 and V is TRBV25-1, with 8 nucleotides matching TRBD1. CDR1 and CDR2 (germline): MGHDK, SYGVNS. Trimming took 4 bases from V and 2 from J; bases not matched to a gene: 6. The CDR3 is made up of 15 amino acids. Written as DNA, the CDR3 is TGTGCCAGCAGTGGTCCGGGACAGGCAAACTATGGCTACACCTTC. Protein product: CASSGPGQANYGYTF.

This chain uses TRBV4-1 with TRBJ2-7, with TRBD2 identical over 9 bases. Losses at the gene ends were 4 bases for V and 7 bases for J; bases not matched to a gene: 14. Germline V gene data show CDR1 as MGHRA and CDR2 as YSYEKL. The CDR3 consists of 16 residues. The CDR3 spells CASSPLLAGPQIEQYF. DNA for the CDR3: TGCGCCAGCAGCCCATTACTAGCGGGCCCCCAAATAGAGCAGTACTTC.

J is TRBJ2-1 and V is TRBV29-1; TRBD2 matches at 9 bases. This CDR3 is 15 amino acids long. Germline V gene data show CDR1 as SQVTM and CDR2 as ANQGSEA. J gave up 0 bases and V 7 bases, and 7 bases lay outside the gene matches. This CDR3 is CSGFGREGSYNEQFF. The CDR3 DNA follows: TGCAGCGGGTTCGGGCGGGAGGGCTCCTACAATGAGCAGTTCTTC.

V gene TRBV4-3 combines with J gene TRBJ2-1; perhaps TRBD2 as D (6 bases). In germline, CDR1 is LGHNA, CDR2 YSLEER. This CDR3 spans 15 amino acids. V was shortened by 1 base and J by 5 bases, with 12 bases between the two germline ends. This CDR3 is CASSQAYSGNNEQFF. CDR3 DNA sequence: TGCGCCAGCAGCCAAGCTTATAGCGGAAACAATGAGCAGTTCTTC.

The genes are TRBV19 and TRBJ1-1; a weak D match, TRBD1 (5 bases). Germline V gene data show CDR1 as LNHDA and CDR2 as SQIVND (reference sequence). CDR3 length: 12 amino acids. The V and J ends lost 7 bases and 3 bases respectively, with 9 bases between them. The chain's CDR3 is CASNAGYTEAFF. Here the CDR3 DNA reads TGTGCCAGTAATGCAGGGTACACTGAAGCTTTCTTT.

J is TRBJ2-7 and V is TRBV19; perhaps TRBD1 as D (5 bases). This CDR3 has 14 residues. V shed 5 bases and J shed 2 bases, with 13 bases lying between them. Germline lookup yields CDR1 LNHDA and CDR2 SQIVND (reference sequence). The chain's CDR3 is CASSAQVPPYEQYF. The CDR3 coding sequence is TGTGCCAGTAGTGCACAGGTCCCCCCCTACGAGCAGTACTTC.

V is TRBV27 and J is TRBJ2-5, with 9 bases fitting TRBD1. Losses at the gene ends were 2 bases for V and 5 bases for J; bases not matched to a gene: 12. Germline loops: CDR1 MNHEY, CDR2 SMNVEV (reference sequence). The CDR3 is 17 residues long. The CDR3 loop is CASSLRGQGLPEETQYF. In DNA, the CDR3 is TGTGCCAGCAGTTTAAGGGGACAGGGCCTCCCGGAGGAGACCCAGTACTTC.

The chain employs TRBV30 and TRBJ2-7; D is undetermined. CDR3 length equals 14 residues. The V and J ends lost 1 base and 0 bases respectively, with 10 bases between them. Germline V gives CDR1 GTSNPN, CDR2 SVGIG (reference sequence). The CDR3 reads CAWSDGGSSYEQYF. The CDR3 bases are TGTGCCTGGAGTGACGGCGGTTCCTCCTACGAGCAGTACTTC.

The V call is TRBV5-1, the J call TRBJ1-2; TRBD1 aligns across 7 bases. Germline V gene data show CDR1 as SGHRS and CDR2 as YFSETQ. The V and J ends lost 3 bases and 5 bases, in that order; junction bases with no gene match: 10. The CDR3 contains 15 residues. This CDR3 reads CASSSGTALPYGYTF. The CDR3 nucleotides read TGCGCCAGCAGCTCCGGGACAGCCCTTCCTTATGGCTACACCTTC. Using reference TRBV5-1 and TRBJ1-2 for the parts outside the CDR3, the full variable domain is KAGVTQTPRYLIKTRGQQVTLSCSPISGHRSVSWYQQTPGQGLQFLFEYFSETQRNKGNFPGRFSGRQFSNSRSEMNVSTLELGDSALYLCASSSGTALPYGYTFGSGTRLTVV.

The chain links TRBV5-5 to TRBJ1-1; D is ambiguous. Trimming removed 5 bases at V and 0 bases at J, with 11 bases between. Germline CDR1 is SGHKS and CDR2 is YYEKEE (reference sequence). The CDR3 runs 14 residues. CDR3 protein: CASRQFSMNTEAFF. The DNA of the CDR3 is TGTGCCAGCAGACAGTTTTCCATGAACACTGAAGCTTTCTTT.

This chain uses TRBV2 with TRBJ1-3, with 7 bases lining up with TRBD1. The V segment lost 6 bases and the J segment 0 bases; nucleotides outside the gene matches: 5. This CDR3 spans 15 amino acids. Germline lookup yields CDR1 SNHLY and CDR2 FYNNEI. CDR3 nucleotide sequence: TGTGCCAGCAGCGTGGACAGGAACTCTGGAAACACCATATATTTT. The encoded protein is CASSVDRNSGNTIYF. The complete variable domain, with remaining parts taken from reference TRBV2 and TRBJ1-3, reads EPEVTQTPSHQVTQMGQEVILRCVPISNHLYFYWYRQILGQKVEFLVSFYNNEISEKSEIFDDQFSVERPDGSNFTLKIRSTKLEDSAMYFCASSVDRNSGNTIYFGEGSWLTVV.

The chain couples TRBV6-5 to TRBJ2-2, with a possible D match to TRBD1 (6 bases). The ends were cut back, 6 bases at V and 7 bases at J, with 15 bases in the middle. The germline V gene has CDR1 MNHEY and CDR2 SVGAGI. The length of the CDR3 is 14 residues. CDR3 in amino acids: CASRRRQANGELFF. CDR3 nucleotide sequence: TGTGCCAGCAGACGCCGACAGGCGAACGGGGAGCTGTTTTTT.

This clone came up once. The gene calls are TRBV28 and TRBJ2-2; 7 bases fit TRBD2. Germline V lookup: CDR1 MDHEN, CDR2 SYDVKM. The CDR3 has 15 amino acids. Trimming removed 1 base from V and 4 bases from J; junction bases left unmatched: 3. This CDR3 is CASSLSSGFTGELFF. Written as DNA, the CDR3 is TGTGCCAGCAGTTTATCTAGCGGCTTCACCGGGGAGCTGTTTTTT.

The rearrangement links TRBV9 to TRBJ2-7; D might be TRBD1 (6 bases). This CDR3 spans 15 amino acids. Germline CDR1 SGDLS, CDR2 YYNGEE. The V end was cut by 4 bases, the J end by 3 bases, with 17 bases between. The CDR3 sequence is CASSPQGLLGYEQYF. The CDR3 bases are TGTGCCAGCAGCCCTCAGGGGCTTCTCGGCTACGAGCAGTACTTC. Drawing the rest from reference TRBV9 and TRBJ2-7, the complete variable domain is DSGVTQTPKHLITATGQRVTLRCSPRSGDLSVYWYQQSLDQGLQFLIQYYNGEERAKGNILERFSAQQFPDLHSELNLSSLELGDSALYFCASSPQGLLGYEQYFGPGTRLTVT.

The chain couples TRBV9 to TRBJ1-2; the match to TRBD1 covers 8 bases. The CDR3 has 13 residues. Germline V gene lookup returns CDR1 SGDLS and CDR2 YYNGEE. J was trimmed by 8 bases and V by 4 bases; bases with no gene match: 7. CDR3 region: CASSPRTGPGYTF. As DNA, the CDR3 is TGTGCCAGCAGCCCTCGGACAGGGCCCGGCTACACCTTC.